This T cell receptor (beta chain) was retrieved from a study of cytomegalovirus exposure and HLA in healthy donors. The assay was immunoSEQ multiplex PCR, and TCRdb's table has in-frame clones only and misses some. The sample records around 300,000 clones, around 85% being singletons. The germline V and J ends were trimmed by 8 bases and 8 bases, with 13 bases remaining between them. This CDR3 comprises 13 residues. CDR1 MNHEY and CDR2 SMNVEV come from the germline V gene (reference sequence). This chain links TRBV27 with TRBJ1-6, with a tentative D call TRBD1 (5 bases). Sequencing was performed on PBMCs. This TCR was sampled from a woman under 30 in good health and CMV-seronegative. CDR3: CASRPGGHSPLHF. The CDR3 nucleotides are TGTGCCAGCCGTCCCGGGGGTCATTCACCCCTCCACTTT.